Presented here are 18 T cell receptor beta chains from one specimen sequenced in a study of type 1 regulatory T cells (dated by TCRdb to about 2021). For these receptors, no antigen is known. TCRdb shows the sequencer as Illumina MiSeq. TCRdb cleaned the public reads at Q25 with fastp, built clones with MiXCR and kept in-frame beta chains. Rows merge per CDR3 protein into single entries with the most common DNA and genes. The sample contains roughly 62,000 distinct CDR3 sequences, less than 65% of them found a single time. The top ten hold 1.8% of the sample. Material for sequencing was cultured non-Tr1 T cells, either the whole culture or a sorted T cell fraction (not recorded which). The cell subset or site label corresponds to: non-Tr1 population from the T-allo10 product. The receptors were gathered from a human donor in good health.

This clonotype was recorded a few times. The chain carries TRBV19 and TRBJ2-1; 7 positions match TRBD1. From germline, CDR1 is LNHDA and CDR2 SQIVND (reference sequence). The CDR3 covers 14 residues. V lost 7 bases to trimming and J lost 7 bases; unmatched junction nucleotides: 10. The CDR3 reads CASISTRGRNEQFF. The CDR3 DNA follows: TGTGCCAGTATTAGTACGAGGGGGCGGAATGAGCAGTTCTTC.

The rearrangement links TRBV11-2 to TRBJ2-2; D unclear. Germline loops: CDR1 SGHAT, CDR2 FQNNGV. V lost 3 bases to trimming and J lost 4 bases, with 9 bases between them. The CDR3 is made up of 14 amino acids. The CDR3 bases are TGTGCCAGCAGCTTTTTAGTGGTCACCGGGGAGCTGTTTTTT. Translation: CASSFLVVTGELFF.

V gene TRBV6-5 combines with J gene TRBJ1-1; D gene ambiguous. CDR3 length equals 17 residues. CDR1 is MNHEY and CDR2 is SVGAGI in the germline V gene. Trimming cost V 2 bases and J 0 bases, with 16 bases left between them. The DNA of the CDR3 is TGTGCCAGCAGTTACCTCTCCATTGGGATGATGAACACTGAAGCTTTCTTT. Encoded protein: CASSYLSIGMMNTEAFF.

The genes are TRBV5-4 and TRBJ2-2; D unresolved. Germline V gene data show CDR1 as SGHNT and CDR2 as YYREEE (reference sequence). The CDR3 spans 16 residues. Trimming shortened V by 2 bases and J by 2 bases, and 13 bases separated the two germline ends. CDR3 nucleotide sequence: TGTGCCAGCAGCTTTTTGCGCTCCGCTAACACCGGGGAGCTGTTTTTT. As protein: CASSFLRSANTGELFF.

This clonotype was detected only once. This chain uses TRBV6-2 or TRBV6-3 with TRBJ2-3; 13 bases fit TRBD2. V shed 8 bases, J shed 5 bases, and the junction held 7 bases outside the gene matches. Germline CDR1 MNHEY, CDR2 SVGEGT. The CDR3 has 15 residues. This CDR3 reads CASYTGLAGVDTQYF. CDR3 DNA sequence: TGTGCCAGCTATACCGGACTAGCGGGAGTAGATACGCAGTATTTT.

V and J are TRBV24-1 and TRBJ1-1; possible D gene TRBD1, 5 bases. The germline V and J ends were trimmed by 2 bases and 11 bases, with 14 bases remaining between them. CDR1 KGHDR and CDR2 SFDVKD come from the germline V gene. The length of the CDR3 is 13 residues. The CDR3 coding sequence is TGTGCCACCAGTGATTCTCACGACAGAGGGGCTTTCTTT. It is translated as CATSDSHDRGAFF.

The chain couples TRBV12-3 or TRBV12-4 to TRBJ1-1; D gene ambiguous. This CDR3 region has 13 residues. V lost 5 bases and J lost 0, with 7 bases in between. The CDR3 here is CASSEELNTEAFF. In DNA, the CDR3 is TGTGCCAGCAGTGAAGAATTGAACACTGAAGCTTTCTTT.

The chain uses TRBV5-1 and TRBJ2-1; tentative D call: TRBD2 (5 bases). Germline V gives CDR1 SGHRS, CDR2 YFSETQ. V was cut by 6 bases and J by 6 bases, with 19 bases left in between. The CDR3 loop spans 15 amino acids. This CDR3 is CASMVSGRSINEQFF. The CDR3 DNA is TGCGCCAGCATGGTGAGTGGGAGATCGATCAATGAGCAGTTCTTC.

V and J are TRBV12-3 or TRBV12-4 and TRBJ2-1; 11 nucleotides align to TRBD2. The CDR3 spans 15 residues. V trimming: 4 bases; J trimming: 4 bases; junction bases outside the gene matches: 3. The CDR3 region has the DNA TGTGCCAGCAGTTCCGGGACTAGCGGTTACAATGAGCAGTTCTTC. This codes for CASSSGTSGYNEQFF.

The rearrangement uses TRBV20-1 and TRBJ2-1, with 8 nucleotides matching TRBD2. V lost 3 bases to trimming and J lost 3 bases; unmatched junction nucleotides: 16. Germline assignment: CDR1 DFQATT and CDR2 SNEGSKA (reference sequence). The CDR3 is 18 residues long. The CDR3 DNA reads as TGCAGTGCTAGGGATCAAAGCGGATATAGCGGGGACTACAATGAGCAGTTCTTC. Translated, it gives CSARDQSGYSGDYNEQFF.

As regards this clonotype: A much larger clone lies one base from this, so it may be a read error. The chain has TRBV28 and TRBJ2-2; D is ambiguous. Deletions cut 2 bases from V and 7 bases from J, with 17 bases between. The CDR3 length is 16 residues. Germline lookup yields CDR1 MDHEN and CDR2 SYDVKM. The CDR3: CASSLMPPGGGGELFF. CDR3 coding DNA: TGTGCCAGCAGTTTAATGCCCCCGGGTGGTGGCGGGGAGCTGTTTTTT.

The rearrangement joins TRBV5-1 to TRBJ2-1; a possible D gene is TRBD2 (5 bases). CDR1 and CDR2 (germline): SGHRS, YFSETQ. V was clipped by 3 bases and J by 0 bases, with 13 bases between them. The CDR3 runs 16 residues. This CDR3 reads CASSSGDYRSYNEQFF. For the CDR3, the DNA is TGCGCCAGCAGCTCCGGTGACTACCGCTCCTACAATGAGCAGTTCTTC.

This clonotype has just a few counts. V is TRBV28 and J is TRBJ1-1, with D possibly being TRBD1 (5 bases). V was trimmed by 6 bases and J by 11 bases, leaving 13 bases between them. This CDR3 contains 11 residues. Germline CDR1 and CDR2: MDHEN and SYDVKM. The CDR3 DNA reads TGTGCCAGCAGACGGGGGACGGGGGCTTTCTTT. This gives the protein CASRRGTGAFF.

V usage is TRBV27 and J usage is TRBJ1-5; weak D call: TRBD1 (5 bases). Germline CDR1 MNHEY, CDR2 SMNVEV (reference sequence). CDR3 length equals 15 residues. V lost 3 bases, J lost 3 bases, and 12 bases lay in between. As DNA, the CDR3 is TGTGCCAGCAGTTTGAGCAGGGCAGACAATCAGCCCCAGCATTTT. Translation: CASSLSRADNQPQHF.

This chain connects TRBV6-1 to TRBJ2-1; D is perhaps TRBD2 (5 bases). The CDR3 is 12 residues long. Germline CDR1 is MNHNS and CDR2 is SASEGT. V lost 10 bases, J lost 7 bases, and 14 bases lay in between. The CDR3 loop is CANRTGSNEQFF. The CDR3 coding sequence is TGTGCCAACAGAACGGGGAGTAATGAGCAGTTCTTC.

This clonotype was recorded a few times. This chain connects TRBV7-2 to TRBJ2-7, with D hard to call. This CDR3 spans 13 amino acids. Germline V gives CDR1 SGHTA, CDR2 FQGNSA. Deletions cut 6 bases from V and 0 bases from J, with 9 bases between. In DNA, the CDR3 is TGTGCCAGCAGGTTAACGTCCTCCTACGAGCAGTACTTC. This gives the protein CASRLTSSYEQYF.

V is TRBV15 and J is TRBJ2-1; a weak D match, TRBD2 (6 bases). Per germline, CDR1 LNHNV and CDR2 YYDKDF (reference sequence). This CDR3 has 17 residues. V dropped 0 bases and J dropped 1 base, with 13 bases sitting between them. The CDR3 protein is CATSREGSGVSYNEQFF. The DNA of the CDR3 is TGTGCCACCAGCAGAGAAGGATCGGGAGTTTCCTACAATGAGCAGTTCTTC.

V is TRBV7-8 and J is TRBJ1-5; no firm D call. The germline CDR1 and CDR2 sequences are SGHVS and FQNEAQ. This CDR3 comprises 12 residues. Trimming removed 5 bases at V and 7 bases at J, with 9 bases between. The CDR3, as DNA: TGTGCCAGCAGCGGCGTCGGCCAGCCCCAGCATTTT. Amino acid sequence: CASSGVGQPQHF.